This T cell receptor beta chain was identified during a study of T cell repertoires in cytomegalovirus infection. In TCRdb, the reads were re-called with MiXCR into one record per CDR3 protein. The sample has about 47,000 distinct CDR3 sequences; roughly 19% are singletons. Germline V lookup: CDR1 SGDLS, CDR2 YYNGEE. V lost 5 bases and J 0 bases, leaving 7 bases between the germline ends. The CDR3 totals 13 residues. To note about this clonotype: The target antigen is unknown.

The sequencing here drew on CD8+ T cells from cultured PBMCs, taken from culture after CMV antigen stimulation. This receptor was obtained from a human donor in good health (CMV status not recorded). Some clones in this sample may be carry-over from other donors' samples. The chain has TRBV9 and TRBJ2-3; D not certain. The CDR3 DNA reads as TGTGCCAGCAGTGGCGCTAGCACAGATACGCAGTATTTT. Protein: CASSGASTDTQYF.